This T cell receptor beta chain emerged from a study of CD8+ T cells in alopecia areata. Across the whole study: People stayed on tofacitinib for 6 to 18 months, then stopped the drug for 6 months. The authors scored treated patients' severity by affected scalp percentage. Points from the study as a whole: Tofacitinib produced a significant decrease in scalp clonality and in expanded CD8+ clones among the top 100.

On this clone itself: Its target is not known.

Extracted RNA was reverse transcribed, and the resulting cDNA served as sequencing template. Profiled with immunoSEQ multiplex PCR; TCRdb holds only in-frame clones, not every one. The sample includes about 200,000 clones, around three fifths of them seen just once. The sample's treatment: oral pan-JAK inhibitor, 5-10 mg twice daily. Here the sequenced sample was CD4+ T cells sorted from blood, taken at week 4, from a patient treated with tofacitinib. The sequence came from a human donor with alopecia areata.

The CDR3 here is CASSGAVIADTQYF. In DNA, the CDR3 is TGTGCCAGCAGCGGGGCGGTAATCGCAGATACGCAGTATTTT. V gene TRBV9 combines with J gene TRBJ2-3; the D is unclear. Germline CDR1 reads SGDLS; CDR2 reads YYNGEE. V lost 3 bases and J lost 4, with 12 bases in between. This CDR3 region has 14 residues.